These 25 T cell receptor beta chains came from one sample sequenced in a study of Graves' ophthalmopathy and Graves' hyperthyroidism. As the template, RNA transcripts were used to amplify TCR beta CDR3 regions. Amplification began with first-round RT-PCR using HTBI primers, then second-round multiplex PCR was performed. MiXCR was run by TCRdb on the multiplex PCR reads, yielding one entry per CDR3 protein. The table shows about 400,000 distinct CDR3 sequences, with around 16% occurring only once. Sequenced input: peripheral blood. The receptors here all came from a woman under 30 with Graves' ophthalmopathy.

The CDR3 DNA reads TGTGCCAGCAGTTTAATCAGGGACCTCACCGGGGAGCTGTTTTTT. Protein: CASSLIRDLTGELFF. The J gene is TRBJ2-2, the V gene TRBV12-3 or TRBV12-4; possibly TRBD1 or TRBD2 for D (5 bases each). The CDR3 consists of 15 residues. Deletions cut 2 bases from V and 4 bases from J, with 11 bases between.

In its sample, this clonotype was seen many times. V usage is TRBV19 and J usage is TRBJ1-1; D might be TRBD1 (6 bases). The V end was cut by 3 bases, the J end by 4 bases, with 9 bases between. This CDR3 spans 13 amino acids. Germline V gene data show CDR1 as LNHDA and CDR2 as SQIVND (reference sequence). The CDR3 DNA reads TGTGCCAGTAGTATCCAGGGGCCCACTGAAGCTTTCTTT. Translation: CASSIQGPTEAFF.

This clonotype has at least ten counts. The chain uses TRBV30 and TRBJ1-2; 7 bases are shared with TRBD1. The CDR3 runs 13 residues. V lost 6 bases, J lost 2 bases, and 6 bases stayed unmatched. CDR1 is GTSNPN and CDR2 is SVGIG in the germline V gene (reference sequence). DNA for the CDR3: TGTGCCTGCACGACAGGGTCCAACTATGGCTACACCTTC. Encoded protein: CACTTGSNYGYTF.

V gene TRBV7-3 combines with J gene TRBJ2-5; D possibly uses TRBD1 or TRBD2 (7 bases each). V was shortened by 5 bases and J by 5 bases, with 18 bases between the two germline ends. Germline CDR1 and CDR2: SGHTA and FQGTGA. CDR3 length: 15 amino acids. The CDR3: CASSQSQGGRETQYF. The CDR3 DNA is TGTGCCAGCAGCCAGTCCCAGGGGGGGCGGGAGACCCAGTACTTC.

This clonotype came up many times. The chain links TRBV10-2 to TRBJ1-1; D gene uncertain. Germline V lookup: CDR1 WSHSY, CDR2 SAAADI. With 7 bases removed from V and 6 bases from J, the gap between germline ends came to 15 bases. This CDR3 comprises 13 residues. As DNA, the CDR3 is TGCGCCAGCAAAGTAGAGGGAAGACCTGAAGCTTTCTTT. It specifies CASKVEGRPEAFF.

This clonotype was seen ten or more times. This chain uses TRBV14 with TRBJ2-7; D is ambiguous. The V gene's germline CDR1 is SGHDN and CDR2 FVKESK. V was trimmed by 5 bases and J by 4 bases, leaving 12 bases between them. The CDR3 consists of 13 residues. The CDR3 spells CASSSQGGYEQYF. The CDR3 DNA is TGTGCCAGCAGCTCCCAAGGTGGATACGAGCAGTACTTC.

This clonotype was detected many times. The chain couples TRBV6-7 to TRBJ1-1; D is undetermined. TRBV6-7 is an ORF for which the function is uncertain. The germline V and J ends were trimmed by 6 bases and 4 bases, with 15 bases remaining between them. The CDR3 runs 14 residues. CDR3 protein: CASRTVAKGTEAFF. The CDR3 DNA is TGTGCCAGCAGGACGGTCGCAAAGGGCACTGAAGCTTTCTTT.

This clonotype came up many times. A much larger clone sits a single nucleotide away, making a read error possible. The chain recombines TRBV12-3 or TRBV12-4 with TRBJ1-5; D gene uncertain. CDR3 length equals 12 residues. As DNA, the CDR3 is TGTGCCAGCGGTCTCGGGGATCAGCCCCGGCATTTT. Translation gives CASGLGDQPRHF.

The genes are TRBV11-2 and TRBJ1-5, with a weak D call TRBD1 (6 bases). The CDR3 has 16 residues. Germline V gene sequence: CDR1 SGHAT, CDR2 FQNNGV. V was shortened by 5 bases and J by 3 bases, with 17 bases between the two germline ends. This CDR3 is CASSPPGQQSNQPQHF. Here the CDR3 DNA reads TGTGCCAGCAGCCCCCCCGGACAGCAGTCCAATCAGCCCCAGCATTTT.

This clonotype has a count of ten or more. This chain uses TRBV7-2 with TRBJ2-5; 10 positions match TRBD1. The CDR3 covers 15 residues. With V trimmed by 5 bases and J by 4 bases, 7 bases remained unmatched. CDR1 is SGHTA, CDR2 FQGNSA, per germline. The CDR3 DNA is TGTGCCAGCAGCGCCCGAGGGACAGGGGCAGAGACCCAGTACTTC. Protein: CASSARGTGAETQYF.

This clonotype was observed at least ten times. The chain links TRBV20-1 to TRBJ2-7; a weak D match, TRBD2 (6 bases). The CDR3 is 12 residues long. Germline V lookup: CDR1 DFQATT, CDR2 SNEGSKA (reference sequence). Trimming removed 5 bases from V and 3 bases from J, with 11 bases in between. Here the CDR3 reads CSASGDHYEQYF. For the CDR3, the DNA is TGCAGTGCTTCGGGGGACCACTACGAGCAGTACTTC.

This clonotype occurred once. This chain connects TRBV6-1 to TRBJ1-1; D not resolved. Trimming shortened V by 5 bases and J by 7 bases, and 8 bases separated the two germline ends. CDR3 length: 11 amino acids. CDR1 is MNHNS and CDR2 is SASEGT in the germline V gene. The CDR3 DNA is TGTGCCAGCAGTCCACGGATTGAAGCTTTCTTT. Residues: CASSPRIEAFF.

The table lists this clonotype with many counts. The chain is built from TRBV12-3 or TRBV12-4 and TRBJ1-5, with unresolved D. Trimming took off 6 bases at V and 1 base at J, with 16 bases between the two ends. The CDR3 totals 16 residues. CDR3 bases: TGTGCCAGCAGCAATGTTCGTCCTAGGAGCAATCAGCCCCAGCATTTT. It translates to CASSNVRPRSNQPQHF.

The table lists this clonotype with many counts. J is TRBJ2-7 and V is TRBV28; a weak D match, TRBD1 (5 bases). CDR1 MDHEN and CDR2 SYDVKM come from the germline V gene. The CDR3 is 12 amino acids. The V end lost 1 base, the J end lost 5 bases, and 6 bases lay between the germline ends. CDR3 DNA: TGTGCCAGCAGTTTATCAGGGAACGAGCAGTACTTC. Protein product: CASSLSGNEQYF. Complete variable domain (other parts from reference TRBV28 and TRBJ2-7): DVKVTQSSRYLVKRTGEKVFLECVQDMDHENMFWYRQDPGLGLRLIYFSYDVKMKEKGDIPEGYSVSREKKERFSLILESASTNQTSMYLCASSLSGNEQYFGPGTRLTVT.

This clonotype was observed at least ten times. This rearrangement joins TRBV3-1 to TRBJ2-5, with a tentative D call TRBD1 (6 bases). Germline-derived CDR1 and CDR2 are LGHDT and YNNKEL (reference sequence). Deletions cut 0 bases from V and 3 bases from J, with 14 bases between. The CDR3 has 16 residues. The DNA of the CDR3 is TGTGCCAGCAGCCAAGATCTTGGGGGCGGAGAAGAGACCCAGTACTTC. It codes for CASSQDLGGGEETQYF.

This clonotype was seen at least ten times. The chain links TRBV7-2 to TRBJ1-1; D is unclear. The CDR3 runs to 13 residues. The germline V gene encodes CDR1 SGHTA and CDR2 FQGNSA. The V gene lost 4 bases and the J gene lost 6 bases, with 12 bases spanning the gap. The DNA for the CDR3 is TGTGCCAGCAGCTCCTCAAGATTGGCTGAAGCTTTCTTT. Protein: CASSSSRLAEAFF.

This clonotype was counted at least ten times. This chain links TRBV7-2 with TRBJ1-5, with D possibly matching TRBD1 (6 bases). V gave up 5 bases and J gave up 4 bases, with 21 bases separating them. The CDR3 totals 17 residues. Germline CDR1 reads SGHTA; CDR2 reads FQGNSA. For the CDR3, the DNA is TGTGCCAGCAGCCCCAGGGGAAGGCCTTTCTATAATCAGCCCCAGCATTTT. Translating gives CASSPRGRPFYNQPQHF.

This clonotype was seen repeatedly, ten times or more. J is TRBJ1-5 and V is TRBV18, with a tentative D call TRBD1 (6 bases). Per the germline V gene, CDR1 is KGHSH and CDR2 is LQKENI. This CDR3 region has 16 residues. Trimming stripped 2 bases from V and 0 bases from J, with 11 bases between. The CDR3 nucleotides read TGTGCCAGCTCACCAAAAGGACAGCATAGCAATCAGCCCCAGCATTTT. Translation gives CASSPKGQHSNQPQHF.

This clonotype was seen many times. This chain links TRBV2 with TRBJ1-2; 10 nucleotides align to TRBD1. The CDR3 is 15 amino acids. Germline CDR1 is SNHLY and CDR2 is FYNNEI. Trimming removed 8 bases from V and 2 bases from J; junction bases left unmatched: 8. The DNA for the CDR3 is TGTGCCAGCCTCCCCGACAGGGGGCAAAACTATGGCTACACCTTC. Encoded protein: CASLPDRGQNYGYTF.

This clonotype was counted ten times or more. The chain couples TRBV7-3 to TRBJ2-4; the D gene is possibly TRBD2 (5 bases). The CDR3 sequence is 13 residues long. Germline lookup yields CDR1 SGHTA and CDR2 FQGTGA. V shed 2 bases and J shed 13 bases, with 15 bases lying between them. CDR3: CASSLSDGRKQYF. The CDR3 DNA reads TGTGCCAGCAGCTTATCAGATGGGAGAAAACAGTACTTC.

This clonotype was observed many times. The chain links TRBV6-1 to TRBJ2-7; no firm D call. Germline V lookup: CDR1 MNHNS, CDR2 SASEGT. CDR3 length: 14 amino acids. V shed 6 bases and J shed 4 bases, with 16 bases lying between them. Written as DNA, the CDR3 is TGTGCCAGCAGCACCCTCACGCGGCCATACGAGCAGTACTTC. It yields the protein CASSTLTRPYEQYF.

This clonotype was counted many times. The J gene is TRBJ1-2, the V gene TRBV28; weak D call: TRBD1 (6 bases). CDR1 is MDHEN, CDR2 SYDVKM, per germline. The CDR3 has 14 residues. Trimming removed 3 bases from V and 8 bases from J, with 16 bases in between. The CDR3 nucleotides read TGTGCCAGCAGTTTCAGGGGCAGGGGAGACGGCTACACCTTC. Protein: CASSFRGRGDGYTF.

This clonotype has a count of ten or more. The CDR3 reads CASSLSGIGVETQYF. The CDR3 DNA is TGCGCCAGCAGCTTGTCAGGGATCGGTGTGGAGACCCAGTACTTC. The chain uses TRBV5-1 and TRBJ2-5; D may be TRBD1 (5 bases). CDR3 size: 15 residues. Germline CDR1 is SGHRS and CDR2 is YFSETQ. V was shortened by 1 base and J by 5 bases, with 15 bases between the two germline ends. Looking up the rest from reference TRBV5-1 and TRBJ2-5 gives the full variable domain: KAGVTQTPRYLIKTRGQQVTLSCSPISGHRSVSWYQQTPGQGLQFLFEYFSETQRNKGNFPGRFSGRQFSNSRSEMNVSTLELGDSALYLCASSLSGIGVETQYFGPGTRLLVL.

The chain carries TRBV6-1 and TRBJ2-7, with a weak D call TRBD1 (6 bases). The CDR3 runs to 16 residues. Germline V gives CDR1 MNHNS, CDR2 SASEGT. V lost 2 bases and J lost 7, with 21 bases in between. The CDR3 region is CASSEWAGAQSREQYF. The CDR3 DNA sequence: TGTGCCAGCAGTGAATGGGCAGGGGCGCAGTCCAGGGAGCAGTACTTC.

This clonotype was observed many times. The chain uses TRBV2 and TRBJ1-2, with D maybe TRBD1 (5 bases). Germline assignment: CDR1 SNHLY and CDR2 FYNNEI. V was pared by 10 bases and J by 5 bases, with 17 bases between. CDR3 size: 13 residues. This CDR3 reads CATGSGTEYGYTF. As DNA, the CDR3 is TGTGCCACTGGTTCCGGGACGGAGTATGGCTACACCTTC.